The clone carrying this TCR beta chain has just one count. Trimming took 5 bases from V and 4 from J; bases not matched to a gene: 7. Germline assignment: CDR1 SGHTA and CDR2 FQGNSA. The length of the CDR3 is 14 residues. The sample belongs to a study of blood T cell repertoires in COVID-19. Background on the study: Acute and convalescent COVID-19 samples came from the United States, Italy and Spain. T cells, B-cell-depleted T cells, or PBMCs supplied cDNA or gDNA.

Profiled with immunoSEQ multiplex PCR; TCRdb holds only in-frame clones, not every one. The sample consists of roughly 140,000 clones, 65% to 85% of them appearing once. This TCR derives from a woman aged 50 to 60 who had been exposed to COVID-19. Sequencing was carried out using PBMCs or T cells enriched from blood (not recorded which). V gene TRBV7-2 combines with J gene TRBJ1-2; TRBD1 agrees at 7 bases. This CDR3 reads CASSPDRFIYGYTF. DNA for the CDR3: TGTGCCAGCAGCCCGGACAGGTTTATCTATGGCTACACCTTC.